Below are 4 T cell receptor beta chains sequenced from a single sample in a study of cytomegalovirus exposure and HLA in healthy donors. The PCR had 60 Vbeta and 13 Jbeta primers. This table comes from immunoSEQ multiplex PCR, and its TCRdb copy is limited to in-frame clones, with some not included. This sample has roughly 150,000 clones, with roughly 80% found just once. Sequences were obtained from PBMCs. These receptors all stem from a man between 25 and 39 years old in good health and CMV-seronegative.

V gene TRBV9 combines with J gene TRBJ2-7; 7 bases map to TRBD1. Germline V gene lookup returns CDR1 SGDLS and CDR2 YYNGEE. Germline trimming cut 3 bases from V and 6 bases from J; bases unmatched to any gene: 9. The CDR3 has 14 amino acids. This CDR3 is CASSAWDSRGEQYF. In DNA form, the CDR3 reads TGTGCCAGCAGCGCTTGGGACAGTAGAGGCGAGCAGTACTTC.

The chain is built from TRBV19 and TRBJ1-1, with TRBD1 matching 9 bases. V was pared by 7 bases and J by 4 bases, with 7 bases of the junction left unmatched. Germline loops: CDR1 LNHDA, CDR2 SQIVND (reference sequence). The CDR3 loop spans 14 amino acids. The CDR3: CASTVGTGSTEAFF. The CDR3 DNA reads TGTGCCAGTACCGTAGGGACAGGGAGCACTGAAGCTTTCTTT.

This chain uses TRBV18 with TRBJ2-7; D is unresolved. This CDR3 has 15 residues. The V end was cut by 0 bases, the J end by 4 bases, with 13 bases between. Looked up from germline, CDR1 is KGHSH and CDR2 is LQKENI. The CDR3 DNA sequence: TGTGCCAGCTCACCACCTGGTACCGCGGTATACGAGCAGTACTTC. The encoded protein is CASSPPGTAVYEQYF.

The rearrangement uses TRBV13 and TRBJ2-1, with 8 bases lining up with TRBD1. Germline trimming cut 5 bases from V and 4 bases from J; bases unmatched to any gene: 7. Germline values: CDR1 PRHDT, CDR2 FYEKMQ (reference sequence). This CDR3 spans 15 amino acids. This CDR3 is CASSGQGRKYNEQFF. CDR3 nucleotide sequence: TGTGCCAGCAGCGGACAGGGTAGGAAATACAATGAGCAGTTCTTC.